A single sample is the source of the 14 T cell receptor beta chains below, sequenced in a study of beta chain features in type 1 diabetes (dated by TCRdb to 2016 to 2019). General findings and caveats noted by the study authors: A moderate but significant shortening of TCRB CDR3 length was observed in type 1 diabetes patients in all four CD4+ subsets.

Their cognate antigens are unknown. The library was obtained by the immunoSEQ multiplex PCR assay. All of the isolated RNA was reverse transcribed with the High Capacity cDNA Reverse Transcription Kit, so expressed TCRB transcripts were sequenced. TCRdb mirrors the immuneACCESS table, restricted to in-frame sequences. Some clones are absent from its copies; in checked studies, under half trace to an unresolved V gene, and the reason for the others is unknown. Counted in this sample were a few hundred thousand clones; around a tenth of them appeared once. Of the sample, 0.55% to 0.75% falls within the top ten clones. The specimen was central memory CD4+ T cells from blood. The receptors derive from a man aged 25 to 40 with type 1 diabetes.

This clone was recorded at least ten times. This sample also contains other DNA sequences that code for the same CDR3. This rearrangement joins TRBV28 to TRBJ1-1; D unclear. Trimming cost V 2 bases and J 5 bases, with 12 bases left between them. Germline CDR1 is MDHEN and CDR2 is SYDVKM. This CDR3 region has 14 residues. As DNA, the CDR3 is TGTGCCAGCAGTTTAAGTTTCTTGGGGACTGAAGCTTTCTTT. Its protein is CASSLSFLGTEAFF.

This clone was found a few times. The CDR3 loop reads CASSLKLTSGSLYEQYF. CDR3 nucleotides: TGCGCCAGCAGCCTCAAGCTGACTAGCGGGAGTCTCTACGAGCAGTACTTC. The chain links TRBV5-1 to TRBJ2-7, with 12 bases aligning to TRBD2. Germline values: CDR1 SGHRS, CDR2 YFSETQ. The CDR3 has 17 amino acids. J gave up 3 bases and V 4 bases, and 11 bases lay outside the gene matches.

This clone was detected only a few times. The chain couples TRBV6-5 to TRBJ1-2, with TRBD1 identical over 10 bases. The CDR3 consists of 15 residues. V shed 2 bases, J shed 8 bases, and the junction held 8 bases outside the gene matches. The V gene's germline CDR1 is MNHEY and CDR2 SVGAGI. The CDR3 nucleotides are TGTGCCAGCAGTTACCAACACAGGGGACAGGGGGGCTACACCTTC. Translation gives CASSYQHRGQGGYTF.

This clone has a handful of counts. This chain's CDR3 is CASSQTGMAGELFF. The CDR3 DNA sequence: TGTGCCAGTAGCCAGACAGGGATGGCCGGGGAGCTGTTTTTT. The chain has TRBV19 and TRBJ2-2, with 7 bases that match TRBD1. Germline loops: CDR1 LNHDA, CDR2 SQIVND (reference sequence). This CDR3 spans 14 amino acids. Trimming cost V 6 bases and J 6 bases; bases outside gene matches: 7.

There are a few counts of this clone. The V call is TRBV5-4, the J call TRBJ2-1; TRBD2 matches 7 bases. From germline, CDR1 is SGHNT and CDR2 YYREEE (reference sequence). The CDR3 spans 16 residues. V lost 1 base and J lost 6; bases outside the gene matches: 10. The CDR3 reads CASSLPVGEGPNEQFF. In nucleotides, the CDR3 is TGTGCCAGCAGCTTGCCAGTGGGGGAGGGCCCCAATGAGCAGTTCTTC.

The chain combines TRBV5-1 with TRBJ1-1; the D is unclear. The CDR3 runs 13 residues. Germline CDR1 and CDR2: SGHRS and YFSETQ. V dropped 5 bases and J dropped 6 bases, with 14 bases sitting between them. DNA for the CDR3: TGCGCCAGCAGTACGGGGTCTTCCTCTGAAGCTTTCTTT. It yields the protein CASSTGSSSEAFF.

The V and J genes are TRBV4-3 and TRBJ2-7; TRBD1 aligns across 8 bases. After removal of 1 base from V and 3 bases from J, the junction contained 5 bases not matched to a gene. The CDR3 contains 15 residues. Germline V lookup: CDR1 LGHNA, CDR2 YSLEER. CDR3 DNA sequence: TGCGCCAGCAGCCAAGTTAGTGGACAGGGCTACGAGCAGTACTTC. This gives the protein CASSQVSGQGYEQYF.

The chain carries TRBV27 and TRBJ2-1, with a possible D match to TRBD1 (6 bases). This CDR3 comprises 14 residues. Trimming cost V 3 bases and J 5 bases, with 11 bases left between them. The germline gives CDR1 MNHEY, CDR2 SMNVEV (reference sequence). CDR3 region: CASSFWDTNNEQFF. CDR3 in DNA: TGTGCCAGCAGTTTTTGGGACACAAACAATGAGCAGTTCTTC.

Ten or more counts support this clone. V usage is TRBV7-9 and J usage is TRBJ1-4; 7 nucleotides line up with TRBD1. Trimming took 5 bases from V and 8 from J; bases not matched to a gene: 8. In germline, CDR1 is SEHNR, CDR2 FQNEAQ (reference sequence). The CDR3 extends over 14 amino acids. The CDR3 region is CASSPGQLFEKLFF. DNA for the CDR3: TGTGCCAGCAGCCCGGGACAGCTCTTCGAAAAACTGTTTTTT. Variable domain in full (rest from reference TRBV7-9 and TRBJ1-4): DTGVSQNPRHKITKRGQNVTFRCDPISEHNRLYWYRQTLGQGPEFLTYFQNEAQLEKSRLLSDRFSAERPKGSFSTLEIQRTEQGDSAMYLCASSPGQLFEKLFFGSGTQLSVL.

This clone was picked up a small number of times. The same CDR3 arises from other DNA sequences in this sample as well. The chain combines TRBV5-4 with TRBJ2-7, with D perhaps TRBD2 (5 bases). CDR3 length: 15 amino acids. Trimming took off 3 bases at V and 0 bases at J, with 13 bases between the two ends. Germline V gene lookup returns CDR1 SGHNT and CDR2 YYREEE (reference sequence). The CDR3 sequence: CASSSTGTSSYEQYF. The CDR3 DNA reads as TGTGCCAGCAGCTCGACCGGAACTAGCTCCTACGAGCAGTACTTC.

The chain combines TRBV19 with TRBJ2-7; 7 bases align to TRBD2. V was clipped by 9 bases and J by 1 base; unmatched bases: 6. Germline V lookup: CDR1 LNHDA, CDR2 SQIVND (reference sequence). The CDR3 consists of 13 residues. The CDR3 is CASGPGGSYEQYF. The CDR3 DNA reads TGTGCCAGCGGGCCGGGGGGATCCTACGAGCAGTACTTC.

This clone was counted between two and nine times. The J gene is TRBJ2-5, the V gene TRBV11-2; the D gene is possibly TRBD2 (6 bases). This CDR3 comprises 12 residues. Germline CDR1 SGHAT, CDR2 FQNNGV. Trimming pared 3 bases from V and 4 bases from J, leaving 6 bases between. The CDR3 coding sequence is TGTGCCAGCAGCTTCGGGGGAGAGACCCAGTACTTC. This codes for CASSFGGETQYF. The whole variable domain, filled in from reference TRBV11-2 and TRBJ2-5, reads EAGVAQSPRYKIIEKRQSVAFWCNPISGHATLYWYQQILGQGPKLLIQFQNNGVVDDSQLPKDRFSAERLKGVDSTLKIQPAKLEDSAVYLCASSFGGETQYFGPGTRLLVL.

In this sample, this clone turned up many times. Germline and junction disagree at one end, which may indicate a read error. The chain carries TRBV10-3 and TRBJ1-5; D call uncertain. Germline CDR1 ENHRY, CDR2 SYGVKD. The CDR3 has 13 residues. The CDR3 protein is CASSYLSNQPQHF. The DNA for the CDR3 is TGTGCCAGCAGTTACCTTAGCAATCAGCCCCAGCATTTT.

This clone was counted many times. This sequence joins TRBV2 and TRBJ2-7; 11 nucleotides align to TRBD2. The length of the CDR3 is 14 residues. The germline CDR1 and CDR2 sequences are SNHLY and FYNNEI. The junction had 8 bases not matched to a gene; V was cut back by 7 bases and J by 6 bases. CDR3 in DNA: TGTGCCAGCATCAGACTAGCGGGGTTCGCCGAGCAGTACTTC. Amino acid sequence: CASIRLAGFAEQYF.